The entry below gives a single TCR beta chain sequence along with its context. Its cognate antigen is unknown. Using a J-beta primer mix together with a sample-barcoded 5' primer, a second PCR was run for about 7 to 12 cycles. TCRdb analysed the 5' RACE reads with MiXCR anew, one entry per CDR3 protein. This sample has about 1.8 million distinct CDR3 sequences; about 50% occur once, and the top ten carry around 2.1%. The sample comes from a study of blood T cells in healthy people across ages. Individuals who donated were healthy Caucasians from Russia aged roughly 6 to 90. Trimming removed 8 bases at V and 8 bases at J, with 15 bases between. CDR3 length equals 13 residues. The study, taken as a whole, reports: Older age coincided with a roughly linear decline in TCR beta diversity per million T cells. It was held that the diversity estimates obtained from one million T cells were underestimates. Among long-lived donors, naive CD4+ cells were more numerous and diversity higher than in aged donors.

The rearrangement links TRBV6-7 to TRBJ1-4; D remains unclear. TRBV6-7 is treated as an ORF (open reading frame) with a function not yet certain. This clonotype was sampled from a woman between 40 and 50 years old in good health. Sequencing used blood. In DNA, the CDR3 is TGTGCCAGCCCGGGTAGTACGTCCGAAAAACTGTTTTTT. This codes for CASPGSTSEKLFF.